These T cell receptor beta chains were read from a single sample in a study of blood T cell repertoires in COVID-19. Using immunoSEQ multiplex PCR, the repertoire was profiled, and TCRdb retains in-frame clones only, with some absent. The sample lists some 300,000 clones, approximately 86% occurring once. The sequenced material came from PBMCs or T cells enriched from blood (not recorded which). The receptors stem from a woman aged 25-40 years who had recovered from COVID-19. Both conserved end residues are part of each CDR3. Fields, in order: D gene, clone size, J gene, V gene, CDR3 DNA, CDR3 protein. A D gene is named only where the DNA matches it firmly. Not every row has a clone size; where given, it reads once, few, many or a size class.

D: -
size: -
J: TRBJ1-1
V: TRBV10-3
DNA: TGTGCCATCAGTGAGTCACAAAATCTGAACACTGAAGCTTTCTTT
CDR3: CAISESQNLNTEAFF

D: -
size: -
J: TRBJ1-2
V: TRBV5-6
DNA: TGTGCCAGCAGCTTGGCGGGGTCAGTCGATAACTATGGCTACACCTTC
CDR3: CASSLAGSVDNYGYTF

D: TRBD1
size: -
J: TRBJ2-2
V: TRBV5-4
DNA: TGTGCCAGCAGCTCAGGGGGCTATACCGGGGAGCTGTTTTTT
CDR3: CASSSGGYTGELFF

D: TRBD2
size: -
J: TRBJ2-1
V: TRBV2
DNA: TGTGCCAGCAGTGATAGCCGGCTAGCGGGGTTTTACAATGAGCAGTTCTTC
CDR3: CASSDSRLAGFYNEQFF

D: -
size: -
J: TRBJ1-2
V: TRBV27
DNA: TGTGCCAGCAGTTTAGTTTTCAGAACCGCTAACTATGGCTACACCTTC
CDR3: CASSLVFRTANYGYTF

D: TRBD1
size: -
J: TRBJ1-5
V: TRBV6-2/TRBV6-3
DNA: TGTGCCAGCAGCCCCGACAGGGGGAGTCGATATCAGCCCCAGCATTTT
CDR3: CASSPDRGSRYQPQHF

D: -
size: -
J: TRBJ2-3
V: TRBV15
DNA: TGTGCCACCAGCGAACGGACAGCTAGCACAGATACGCAGTATTTT
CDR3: CATSERTASTDTQYF

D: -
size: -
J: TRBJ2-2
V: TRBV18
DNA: TGTGCCAGCTCACCACGACAGTTGAACACCGGGGAGCTGTTTTTT
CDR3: CASSPRQLNTGELFF

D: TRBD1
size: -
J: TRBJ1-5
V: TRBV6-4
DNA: TGTGCCAGCAGTGTCGGGACAGGGCACAATCAGCCCCAGCATTTT
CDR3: CASSVGTGHNQPQHF

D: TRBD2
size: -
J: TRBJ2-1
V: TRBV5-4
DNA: TGTGCCAGCAGTCCCGGGACTAGCGGGAATGGCAATGAGCAGTTCTTC
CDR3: CASSPGTSGNGNEQFF

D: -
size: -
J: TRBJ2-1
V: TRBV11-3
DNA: TGTGCCAGCAGTTCGGGTCTGCATGGCTCCTACAATGAGCAGTTCTTC
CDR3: CASSSGLHGSYNEQFF

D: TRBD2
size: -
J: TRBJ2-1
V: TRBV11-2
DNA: TGTGCCAGCAGCTTAGAATTTTCGGGGGGGAATGAGCAGTTCTTC
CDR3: CASSLEFSGGNEQFF

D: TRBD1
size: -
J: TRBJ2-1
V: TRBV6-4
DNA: TGTGCCAGCAGTTCCGGCACAGGGGGCGGACTAGGGAATTACAATGAGCAGTTCTTC
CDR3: CASSSGTGGGLGNYNEQFF

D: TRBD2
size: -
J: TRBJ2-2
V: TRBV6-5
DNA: TGTGCCAGCGGAAGCGGGATCAGAGCCGGGGAGCTGTTTTTT
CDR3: CASGSGIRAGELFF

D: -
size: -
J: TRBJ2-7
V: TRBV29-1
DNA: TGCAGCGTTGGTGGGGGGAGCTCCTACGAGCAGTACTTC
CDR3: CSVGGGSSYEQYF

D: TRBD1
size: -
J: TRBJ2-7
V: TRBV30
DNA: TGTGCCTGGACGTCTGAGGGGGCGTTCTACGAGCAGTACTTC
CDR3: CAWTSEGAFYEQYF

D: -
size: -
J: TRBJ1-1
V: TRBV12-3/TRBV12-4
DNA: TGTGCCAGCAGTCTTACCCGGGATCTGGCTTTCTTT
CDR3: CASSLTRDLAFF

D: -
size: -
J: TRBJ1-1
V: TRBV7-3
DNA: TGTGCCAGCAGCTTGCGGATGAACACTGAAGCTTTCTTT
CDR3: CASSLRMNTEAFF

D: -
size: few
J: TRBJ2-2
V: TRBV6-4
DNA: TGTGCCAGCAGTGATTCAGGGGAGGGCACCGGGGAGCTGTTTTTT
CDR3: CASSDSGEGTGELFF

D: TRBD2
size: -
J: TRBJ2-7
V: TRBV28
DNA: TGTGCCAGCAGGTGGCGGGGGGCGAGCTCCTACGAGCAGTACTTC
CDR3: CASRWRGASSYEQYF

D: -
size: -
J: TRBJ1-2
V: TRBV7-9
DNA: TGTGCCAGCGAGCAAAGTGCCTACTACACCTTC
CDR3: CASEQSAYYTF

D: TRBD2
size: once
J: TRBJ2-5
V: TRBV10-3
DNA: TGTGCCATCAGTGAGCCGCAACTAGCGGGGGGGCCTCGTGAGACCCAGTACTTC
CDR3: CAISEPQLAGGPRETQYF

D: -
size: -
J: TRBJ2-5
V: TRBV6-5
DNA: TGTGCCAGCAACACTGCGGGACCCAGAGAGACCCAGTACTTC
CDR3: CASNTAGPRETQYF

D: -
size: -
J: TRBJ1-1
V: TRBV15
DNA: TGTGCCACCAGCAGAGTCGGGTTGATGAACACTGAAGCTTTCTTT
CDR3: CATSRVGLMNTEAFF

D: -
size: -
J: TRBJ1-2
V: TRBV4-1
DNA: TGCGCCAGCAGCCCGAGCGAGACAGGAACTTATGGCTACACCTTC
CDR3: CASSPSETGTYGYTF

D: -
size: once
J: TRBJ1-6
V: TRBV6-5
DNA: TGTGCCAGCAGTTACCAGGGTAACGGGGGATCACCCCTCCACTTT
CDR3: CASSYQGNGGSPLHF

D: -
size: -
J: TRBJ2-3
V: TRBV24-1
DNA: TGTGCCACCAGTGACCGCAGGACTAGCACAGATACGCAGTATTTT
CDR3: CATSDRRTSTDTQYF

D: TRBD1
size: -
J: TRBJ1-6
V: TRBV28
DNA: TGTGCCAGCAGGACAGGGACAGGGAATTCACCCCTCCACTTT
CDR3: CASRTGTGNSPLHF

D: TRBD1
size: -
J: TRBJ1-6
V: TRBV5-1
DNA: TGCGCCAGCAGCTATGGACAGGGGAATTCACCCCTCCACTTT
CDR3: CASSYGQGNSPLHF

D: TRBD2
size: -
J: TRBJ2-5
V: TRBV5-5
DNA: TGTGCCAGCAGCTTGGGACTAGCGGGTGAGACCCAGTACTTC
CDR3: CASSLGLAGETQYF

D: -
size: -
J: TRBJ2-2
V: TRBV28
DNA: TGTGCCAGCAGTTTATGGGGGACACTAACCGGGGAGCTGTTTTTT
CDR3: CASSLWGTLTGELFF

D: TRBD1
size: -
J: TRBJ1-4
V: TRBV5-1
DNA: TGCGCCAGCAGGGGACAGGGTTTGAGTGAAAAACTGTTTTTT
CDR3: CASRGQGLSEKLFF

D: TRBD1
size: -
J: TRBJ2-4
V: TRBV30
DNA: TGTGCCTGGAGTGCTGGACAGGGAAAAAACATTCAGTACTTC
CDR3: CAWSAGQGKNIQYF

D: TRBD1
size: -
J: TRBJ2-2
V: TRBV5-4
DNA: TGTGCCAGCAGCGCCTCGGGACAGCTAACCGGGGAGCTGTTTTTT
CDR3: CASSASGQLTGELFF

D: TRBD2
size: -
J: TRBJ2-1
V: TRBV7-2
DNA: TGTGCCAGCAGCTTAATTAGCGGGTACTCATCGGGTGAGCAGTTCTTC
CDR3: CASSLISGYSSGEQFF

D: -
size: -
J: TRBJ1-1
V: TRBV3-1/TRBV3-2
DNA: TGTGCCAGCAGCCAAGGGGCGGGTTGGGGAGGCACTGAAGCTTTCTTT
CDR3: CASSQGAGWGGTEAFF

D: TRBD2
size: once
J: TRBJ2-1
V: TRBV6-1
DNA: TGTGCCAGCAGTGAAGGGTTCGCGGGAGGGATCAATGAGCAGTTCTTC
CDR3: CASSEGFAGGINEQFF

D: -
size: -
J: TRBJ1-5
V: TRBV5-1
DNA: TGCGCCAGCAGCTTGGCAGATCCAGGGAATCAGCCCCAGCATTTT
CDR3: CASSLADPGNQPQHF

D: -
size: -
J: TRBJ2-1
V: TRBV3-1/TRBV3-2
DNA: TGTGCCAGCAGCCAAGGGACGCGGGGATACAATGAGCAGTTCTTC
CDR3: CASSQGTRGYNEQFF

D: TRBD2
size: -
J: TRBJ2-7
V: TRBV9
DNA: TGTGCCAGCAGCGAGGGACTAGCGGGGAACTACGAGCAGTACTTC
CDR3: CASSEGLAGNYEQYF

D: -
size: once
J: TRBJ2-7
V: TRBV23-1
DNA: TGCGCCAGCAGTCAGGCTGGGCGCGAGCAGTACTTC
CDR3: CASSQAGREQYF

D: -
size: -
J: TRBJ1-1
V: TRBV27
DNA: TGTGCCAGCAGTTTAGCAGGGTACATGAACACTGAAGCTTTCTTT
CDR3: CASSLAGYMNTEAFF

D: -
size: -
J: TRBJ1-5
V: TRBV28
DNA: TGTGCCAGCAGTCAAGGACAGACAAGCAATCAGCCCCAGCATTTT
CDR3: CASSQGQTSNQPQHF

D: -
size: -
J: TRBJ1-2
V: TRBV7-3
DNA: TGTGCCAGCAGCTTAAGCGGGACGGATTATGGCTACACCTTC
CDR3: CASSLSGTDYGYTF

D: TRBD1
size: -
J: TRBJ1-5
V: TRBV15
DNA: TGTGCCACCAGCCGTACAGGGGGTAGGTGGGACAATCAGCCCCAGCATTTT
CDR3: CATSRTGGRWDNQPQHF

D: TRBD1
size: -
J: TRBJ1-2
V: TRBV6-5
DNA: TGTGCCAGCAGTTACCTTACTTCGGGACAGTTTTATGGCTACACCTTC
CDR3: CASSYLTSGQFYGYTF

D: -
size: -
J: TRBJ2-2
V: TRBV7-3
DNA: TGTGCCAGCAGCTTAACCCTCACCGGGGAGCTGTTTTTT
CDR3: CASSLTLTGELFF

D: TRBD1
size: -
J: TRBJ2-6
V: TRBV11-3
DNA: TGTGCCAGCAGCCCCCGAAGCGGACAGGGGAGCTCTGGGGCCAACGTCCTGACTTTC
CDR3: CASSPRSGQGSSGANVLTF

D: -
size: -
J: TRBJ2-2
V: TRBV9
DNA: TGTGCCAGCAGCGTAGAACTTAGGGGAACCGGGGAGCTGTTTTTT
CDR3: CASSVELRGTGELFF

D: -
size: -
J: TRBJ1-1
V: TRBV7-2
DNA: TGTGCCAGCAGCTTATGGGTTTCGCTGGGAGGCACTGAAGCTTTCTTT
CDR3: CASSLWVSLGGTEAFF

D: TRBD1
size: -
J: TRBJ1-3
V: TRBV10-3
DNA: TGTGCCATCAGTGCCTCCGGGACAGGGCTCTCTGGAAACACCATATATTTT
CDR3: CAISASGTGLSGNTIYF

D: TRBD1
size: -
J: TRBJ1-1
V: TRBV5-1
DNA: TGCGCCAGCAGCACCGGGACAGACCTTGAAGCTTTCTTT
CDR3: CASSTGTDLEAFF

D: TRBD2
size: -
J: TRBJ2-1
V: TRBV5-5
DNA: TGTGCCAGCAGCTTGGTCCCGGGAGGGCGGCTCAATGAGCAGTTCTTC
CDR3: CASSLVPGGRLNEQFF

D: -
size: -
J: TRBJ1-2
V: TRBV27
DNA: TGTGCCAGCAGTTTCCTGACAGCTGCGCGGCACTATGGCTACACCTTC
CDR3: CASSFLTAARHYGYTF

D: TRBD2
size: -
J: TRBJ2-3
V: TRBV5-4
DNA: TGTGCCAGCAGCGGGGGGTTTGGCGGGAGTTCAACAGATACGCAGTATTTT
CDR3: CASSGGFGGSSTDTQYF

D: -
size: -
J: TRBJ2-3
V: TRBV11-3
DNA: TGTGCCAGCAGCTTAGATCCTACCACCACAGATACGCAGTATTTT
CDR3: CASSLDPTTTDTQYF

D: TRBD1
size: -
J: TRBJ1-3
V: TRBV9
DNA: TGTGCCAGCAGCCCTTATTCAGGGGGCGAATATACTGGAAACACCATATATTTT
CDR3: CASSPYSGGEYTGNTIYF

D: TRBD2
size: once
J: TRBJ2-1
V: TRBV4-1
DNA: TGCGCCAGCAGTCGGACTAGCGGGGCTGAAAATGAGCAGTTCTTC
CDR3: CASSRTSGAENEQFF

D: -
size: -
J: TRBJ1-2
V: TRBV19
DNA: TGTGCCAGTAGTATAGATTCGGCCACAGTCTATGGCTACACCTTC
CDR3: CASSIDSATVYGYTF